These T cell receptor beta chains were read from a single sample in a study of control samples from healthy donors and cancer patients. Using immunoSEQ multiplex PCR, the repertoire was profiled, and TCRdb retains in-frame clones only, with some absent. Among 150,000 to 160,000 clones listed, roughly 94% were seen once. The sequenced material came from blood. The receptors here all came from a middle-aged man in good health. CDR3s include the opening cysteine and the closing phenylalanine or tryptophan. A D gene is named only where the DNA matches it firmly. A clone size is listed for some rows: how often the clone was seen (once, few, many), or a class if it is expanded.

D gene,V gene,J gene,clone size,CDR3 protein,CDR3 DNA
-,TRBV30,TRBJ2-3,-,CAWSVGRQSTDTQYF,TGTGCCTGGAGTGTAGGGCGGCAGAGCACAGATACGCAGTATTTT
-,TRBV11-3,TRBJ2-1,-,CASSLGGYSYNEQFF,TGTGCCAGCAGCTTAGGGGGGTACTCCTACAATGAGCAGTTCTTC
TRBD1,TRBV19,TRBJ1-2,-,CASSIGQGGYGYTF,TGTGCCAGTAGTATCGGACAGGGTGGCTATGGCTACACCTTC
-,TRBV7-9,TRBJ1-2,once,CASSLVQGGEYGYTF,TGTGCCAGCAGCTTAGTACAGGGAGGGGAATATGGCTACACCTTC
-,TRBV5-6,TRBJ1-4,-,CASSLLGRGSTNEKLFF,TGTGCCAGCAGCTTGTTGGGGAGAGGCTCAACTAATGAAAAACTGTTTTTT
TRBD1,TRBV5-6,TRBJ2-7,-,CASSLGTGAEGYEQYF,TGTGCCAGCAGCTTGGGGACAGGGGCTGAGGGGTACGAGCAGTACTTC
-,TRBV10-2,TRBJ1-2,-,CASSGHLNYGYTF,TGCGCCAGCAGCGGGCACCTTAACTATGGCTACACCTTC
-,TRBV3-1/TRBV3-2,TRBJ1-2,-,CASSRRETGHSGYTF,TGTGCCAGCAGCCGAAGAGAGACAGGCCACAGTGGCTACACCTTC
-,TRBV6-2/TRBV6-3,TRBJ1-6,-,CASSSGQPNSPLHF,TGTGCCAGCAGTTCCGGACAGCCCAATTCACCCCTCCACTTT
-,TRBV7-9,TRBJ1-1,-,CASSLGRETEAFF,TGTGCCAGCAGCTTAGGCAGGGAGACTGAAGCTTTCTTT
TRBD1,TRBV5-8,TRBJ1-2,-,CASSRGRTGDPVYGYTF,TGTGCCAGCAGCCGGGGGCGGACAGGGGACCCGGTTTATGGCTACACCTTC
TRBD1,TRBV11-2,TRBJ1-1,few,CASSKRTGGLNTEAFF,TGTGCCAGCAGCAAACGGACAGGGGGCTTGAACACTGAAGCTTTCTTT
-,TRBV11-2,TRBJ1-2,-,CASSLGDTTSYTF,TGTGCCAGCAGCTTGGGGGACACAACCAGCTACACCTTC
-,TRBV14,TRBJ1-3,few,CASSQVNTIYF,TGTGCCAGCAGCCAAGTAAACACCATATATTTT
TRBD1,TRBV9,TRBJ1-2,-,CASSVGGQGPGYTF,TGTGCCAGCAGCGTAGGGGGACAGGGGCCCGGCTACACCTTC
-,TRBV4-3,TRBJ1-4,-,CASSQVPGIGKLFF,TGCGCCAGCAGCCAGGTCCCGGGTATCGGAAAACTGTTTTTT
-,TRBV5-1,TRBJ1-2,-,CASSLLGADYGYTF,TGCGCCAGCAGCTTGCTGGGGGCAGATTATGGCTACACCTTC
-,TRBV3-1/TRBV3-2,TRBJ2-5,-,CASSQVPTGAEETQYF,TGTGCCAGCAGCCAAGTCCCGACAGGAGCCGAAGAGACCCAGTACTTC
-,TRBV28,TRBJ1-1,-,CASIHGTAFF,TGTGCCAGCATCCATGGGACAGCTTTCTTT
-,TRBV5-1,TRBJ1-2,-,CASSPGPSAGYTF,TGCGCCAGCAGTCCGGGACCGTCCGCGGGCTACACCTTC
-,TRBV5-8,TRBJ1-6,few,CASSLEPGSNSPLHF,TGTGCCAGCAGCCTCGAACCGGGAAGTAATTCACCCCTCCACTTT
TRBD1,TRBV27,TRBJ2-3,-,CASMQGATDTQYF,TGTGCCAGCATGCAGGGGGCGACAGATACGCAGTATTTT
TRBD1,TRBV28,TRBJ1-6,-,CASSFEQGNSPLHF,TGTGCCAGCAGTTTCGAACAGGGGAATTCACCCCTCCACTTT
-,TRBV29-1,TRBJ1-1,-,CSVEPVEDTEAFF,TGCAGCGTTGAACCGGTGGAGGACACTGAAGCTTTCTTT
-,TRBV5-1,TRBJ1-3,-,CASSFESAPGNTIYF,TGCGCCAGCAGCTTCGAGAGTGCCCCTGGAAACACCATATATTTT
TRBD1,TRBV19,TRBJ1-5,once,CASTLQGAGNQPQHF,TGTGCCAGTACCCTACAGGGGGCCGGCAATCAGCCCCAGCATTTT